This T cell receptor beta chain comes out of a study of T cell responses to AZD1222 COVID-19 vaccine. General study findings and limits: At study baseline, merely several AZD1222 recipients were seropositive. Nearly half of the spike-specific TCRs reportedly recognize variant regions that carry no mutations. Donors, mostly white British, included more females; clonal diversity was possibly underestimated.

The assay was immunoSEQ multiplex PCR, and TCRdb's table has in-frame clones only and misses some. This table holds roughly 98,000 clones, about 90% found once. On this clone: Antigen unknown.

Second-dose intervals of approximately 4 or approximately 12 weeks were pooled. After removal of 7 bases from V and 10 bases from J, the junction contained 11 bases not matched to a gene. Germline V gene lookup returns CDR1 MDHEN and CDR2 SYDVKM. The CDR3 length is 14 residues. This receptor was taken from an adult who received the AZD1222 COVID-19 vaccine. This material consisted of peripheral blood, taken 28 days after the second AZD1222 dose. The chain has TRBV28 and TRBJ2-1, with TRBD2 identical over 9 bases. CDR3 DNA: TGTGCCAGCACCCGGCCGGGACTAGCCGGGGAGCAGTTCTTC. Translating gives CASTRPGLAGEQFF.